Shown below are 6 T cell receptor beta chains from a single sample sequenced in a study of T cells in women clearing cervical HPV infection. Sequenced by immunoSEQ multiplex PCR; TCRdb stores in-frame clones only, minus some. The sample's table shows about 20,000 clones. The sequencing input was blood buffy coat. Every receptor here comes from a woman between 18 and 70 years old with a cervical HPV16 infection that either progressed to CIN3+ or cleared (not recorded which).

Of note for this clone: Read data end 3 residues before the CDR3 end; the end is taken from the germline J gene. This chain uses TRBV6-1 with TRBJ2-3; D unresolved. The CDR3 runs 15 residues. Germline V gives CDR1 MNHNS, CDR2 SASEGT. The DNA read from the CDR3 is TGTGCCAGCAGTGGGGTATCCTACAGCAATCAGCCG. Protein product: CASSGVSYSNQP. The entire CDR3 is CASSGVSYSNQPQYF.

About this clone itself: The CDR3 end is not reached by the read, which stops 3 residues before it; the germline J gene fills it in. This chain links TRBV6-2 or TRBV6-3 with TRBJ2-3; TRBD1 agrees at 10 bases. CDR3 size: 13 residues. The germline CDR1 and CDR2 sequences are MNHEY and SVGEGT. CDR3 DNA (partial): TGTGCCAGCAGAGGGACAGGGGATCAGCCG. Its translation: CASRGTGDQP. The whole CDR3 reads CASRGTGDQPQYF.

A word on this clone: The read terminates 3 residues before the CDR3 end, so the remaining end is supplied by the germline J gene. This chain links TRBV12-3 or TRBV12-4 with TRBJ1-2; 8 positions match TRBD1. The CDR3 contains 14 residues. Trimming took 5 bases from V and 4 from J; bases not matched to a gene: 6. This chain's CDR3 is CASSRQGRGYGYTF. The sequenced CDR3 bases are TGTGCCAGCAGTCGACAGGGGCGAGGCTATGGC.

Notes on this clone: The read is 3 residues too short to cover the CDR3 end, so that end is filled in from the germline J gene. The chain is built from TRBV4-2 and TRBJ2-3, with D maybe TRBD1 (5 bases). Germline loops: CDR1 LGHNA, CDR2 YNFKEQ. V was shortened by 0 bases and J by 1 base, with 11 bases between the two germline ends. This CDR3 has 16 amino acids. CDR3: CASSQDWGAGTDTQYF. The DNA read from the CDR3 is TGTGCCAGCAGCCAAGACTGGGGCGCGGGCACAGATACG.

Note on this clone: The CDR3 end is not reached by the read, which stops 3 residues before it; the germline J gene fills it in. This chain connects TRBV19 to TRBJ1-4, with 7 bases lining up with TRBD1. The junction had 5 bases not matched to a gene; V was cut back by 4 bases and J by 0 bases. The CDR3 consists of 16 residues. Germline V gene lookup returns CDR1 LNHDA and CDR2 SQIVND (reference sequence). The DNA read from the CDR3 is TGTGCCAGTAGTAATTGGCAGGGGGCAACTAATGAAAAA. Translation gives CASSNWQGATNEK. The entire CDR3 sequence reads CASSNWQGATNEKLFF. The full variable domain, completed using reference TRBV19 and TRBJ1-4, is DGGITQSPKYLFRKEGQNVTLSCEQNLNHDAMYWYRQDPGQGLRLIYYSQIVNDFQKGDIAEGYSVSREKKESFPLTVTSAQKNPTAFYLCASSNWQGATNEKLFFGSGTQLSVL.

This clone is identified as medium-sized from frequency. The CDR3 goes on 3 residues after the read ends, and that part is filled in from the germline J gene. The chain combines TRBV7-2 with TRBJ2-4, with D tentatively TRBD1 (6 bases). This CDR3 is built from 14 residues. In germline, CDR1 is SGHTA, CDR2 FQGNSA. Trimming shortened V by 4 bases and J by 2 bases, and 9 bases separated the two germline ends. The CDR3 here is CASSWDISKNIQYF. Incomplete CDR3 DNA: TGTGCCAGCAGCTGGGACATCTCCAAAAACATT. The variable domain in full, completed from reference TRBV7-2 and TRBJ2-4, reads GAGVSQSPSNKVTEKGKDVELRCDPISGHTALYWYRQSLGQGLEFLIYFQGNSAPDKSGLPSDRFSAERTGGSVSTLTIQRTQQEDSAVYLCASSWDISKNIQYFGAGTRLSVL.